These 13 T cell receptor beta chains were sequenced from one sample in a study of cytomegalovirus exposure and HLA in healthy donors. PCR employed 60 Vbeta and 13 Jbeta primers. The table came from immunoSEQ multiplex PCR; TCRdb's copy has only in-frame clones and leaves some out. Found here are approximately 200,000 clones, approximately 79% of them singletons; the top ten hold roughly 1.5%. The sample was PBMCs. These receptors were taken from a young woman in good health and CMV-seronegative.

J is TRBJ1-2 and V is TRBV6-1, with D possibly being TRBD1 (5 bases). Trimming left V 5 bases short and J 5 bases short, with 12 bases between. CDR1 and CDR2 from the germline V gene are MNHNS and SASEGT. The CDR3 runs to 13 residues. The CDR3 DNA reads TGTGCCAGCAGTACCCAGACAGCGTATGGCTACACCTTC. It yields the protein CASSTQTAYGYTF.

The chain uses TRBV6-5 and TRBJ1-2, with 9 bases fitting TRBD1. Trimming cost V 0 bases and J 6 bases; bases outside gene matches: 5. The CDR3 contains 15 residues. Per the germline V gene, CDR1 is MNHEY and CDR2 is SVGAGI. CDR3 sequence reads: CASSYSLGQGHGYTF. CDR3 sequence (DNA): TGTGCCAGCAGTTACTCCCTGGGACAGGGCCATGGCTACACCTTC.

V and J are TRBV27 and TRBJ2-2, with D possibly matching TRBD1 (5 bases). CDR1 is MNHEY, CDR2 SMNVEV, per germline (reference sequence). The CDR3 is made up of 14 amino acids. V shed 5 bases and J shed 5 bases, with 12 bases lying between them. The CDR3 sequence is CASSPREGTGELFF. The DNA of the CDR3 is TGTGCCAGCAGTCCCAGGGAAGGGACCGGGGAGCTGTTTTTT.

The chain joins TRBV7-2 to TRBJ2-3; possibly TRBD2 for D (6 bases). The germline gives CDR1 SGHTA, CDR2 FQGNSA. V was shortened by 1 base and J by 2 bases, with 10 bases between the two germline ends. The CDR3 spans 15 residues. CDR3 DNA sequence: TGTGCCAGCAGCTTAGGCGGGACCAACACAGATACGCAGTATTTT. Its translation: CASSLGGTNTDTQYF.

The genes are TRBV7-6 and TRBJ2-7; 7 bases align to TRBD1. Trimming removed 2 bases from V and 0 bases from J; junction bases left unmatched: 1. Germline assignment: CDR1 SGHVS and CDR2 FNYEAQ. CDR3 length equals 14 residues. The CDR3 DNA reads TGTGCCAGCAGCTTACGGGACAGCTCCTACGAGCAGTACTTC. This codes for CASSLRDSSYEQYF.

The rearrangement uses TRBV6-6 and TRBJ1-5; TRBD1 matches at 7 bases. The CDR3 loop spans 14 amino acids. Germline V gene sequence: CDR1 MNHNY, CDR2 SVGAGI (reference sequence). Trimming at V came to 2 bases and at J to 7 bases, leaving 5 bases not matched to a gene. The CDR3 DNA is TGTGCCAGCAGTTACCCGACAGGGATCCAGCCCCAGCATTTT. Encoded protein: CASSYPTGIQPQHF.

The V and J genes are TRBV6-5 and TRBJ2-2; D gene uncertain. V was trimmed by 6 bases and J by 1 base, leaving 12 bases between them. The CDR3 runs to 15 residues. CDR1 MNHEY and CDR2 SVGAGI come from the germline V gene. The DNA of the CDR3 is TGTGCCAGCAGAATATCGATACTGAACACCGGGGAGCTGTTTTTT. Translated: CASRISILNTGELFF.

This clone was detected only a few times. The chain is built from TRBV10-3 and TRBJ1-2; TRBD1 is a possible D gene (5 bases). The germline V and J ends were trimmed by 5 bases and 5 bases, with 12 bases remaining between them. Germline V gene data show CDR1 as ENHRY and CDR2 as SYGVKD. The CDR3 extends over 13 amino acids. CDR3 in amino acids: CAISTGHDYGYTF. The CDR3 coding sequence is TGTGCCATCAGTACCGGACATGATTATGGCTACACCTTC.

The chain recombines TRBV28 with TRBJ2-3; 9 bases map to TRBD2. CDR1 is MDHEN, CDR2 SYDVKM, per germline. V dropped 8 bases and J dropped 14; count of bases not matched to a gene: 14. The CDR3 is 13 amino acids. The CDR3 DNA reads as TGTGCCAGCTTAGCGGGGGATCCTCGAACGGCGTATTTT. It yields the protein CASLAGDPRTAYF.

This clone was observed once. The chain joins TRBV5-4 to TRBJ1-5; D is unclear. The ends were cut back, 4 bases at V and 5 bases at J, with 10 bases in the middle. Germline V gene data show CDR1 as SGHNT and CDR2 as YYREEE (reference sequence). This CDR3 has 13 residues. CDR3 residues: CASSTGRDQPQHF. The CDR3 region has the DNA TGTGCCAGCAGCACCGGGAGGGATCAGCCCCAGCATTTT.

V usage is TRBV6-5 and J usage is TRBJ1-2; the match to TRBD1 covers 8 bases. The germline gives CDR1 MNHEY, CDR2 SVGAGI. V shed 6 bases, J shed 6 bases, and the junction held 0 bases outside the gene matches. There are 11 residues in the CDR3. Written as DNA, the CDR3 is TGTGCCAGCAGGACAGGGGATGGCTACACCTTC. Translated, it gives CASRTGDGYTF.

This chain connects TRBV27 to TRBJ2-1; 7 nucleotides align to TRBD2. The germline gives CDR1 MNHEY, CDR2 SMNVEV (reference sequence). The CDR3 length is 15 residues. V lost 2 bases, J lost 7 bases, and 8 bases stayed unmatched. Here the CDR3 reads CASSLAGVGRNEQFF. As DNA, the CDR3 is TGTGCCAGCAGTTTAGCGGGAGTGGGTAGGAATGAGCAGTTCTTC.

This chain joins TRBV6-6 and TRBJ2-2; TRBD1 agrees at 7 bases. V shed 2 bases, J shed 6 bases, and the junction held 6 bases outside the gene matches. Germline CDR1 and CDR2: MNHNY and SVGAGI (reference sequence). CDR3 length equals 15 residues. The CDR3 is CASSYTGALAGELFF. In DNA form, the CDR3 reads TGTGCCAGCAGTTACACAGGGGCGCTAGCCGGGGAGCTGTTTTTT.